These 14 T cell receptor beta chains came from one sample sequenced in a study of T cell responses to AZD1222 COVID-19 vaccine. The method was immunoSEQ multiplex PCR; TCRdb's version includes in-frame clones alone and lacks a portion of them. Of over 110,000 clones listed, approximately 94% were seen once; the top ten hold around 4.7%. Sequencing was performed on peripheral blood, taken on day 0 of AZD1222 vaccination. These receptors came from an adult in good health.

This sequence joins TRBV7-9 and TRBJ2-2; 12 nucleotides align to TRBD2. The CDR3 spans 17 residues. Looked up from germline, CDR1 is SEHNR and CDR2 is FQNEAQ (reference sequence). V lost 4 bases to trimming and J lost 6 bases; unmatched junction nucleotides: 9. Written as DNA, the CDR3 is TGTGCCAGCAGCTCCGGACTAGCGGGAACTTTAGCCGGGGAGCTGTTTTTT. Residues: CASSSGLAGTLAGELFF.

The J gene is TRBJ2-7, the V gene TRBV2, with 9 bases lining up with TRBD2. CDR1 SNHLY and CDR2 FYNNEI come from the germline V gene. CDR3 size: 14 residues. Germline trimming cut 2 bases from V and 3 bases from J; bases unmatched to any gene: 2. The chain's CDR3 is CASSELAGSYEQYF. The CDR3 DNA reads TGTGCCAGCAGTGAACTAGCGGGAAGCTACGAGCAGTACTTC. Based on the CDR3 plus reference TRBV2 and TRBJ2-7, the full variable domain is EPEVTQTPSHQVTQMGQEVILRCVPISNHLYFYWYRQILGQKVEFLVSFYNNEISEKSEIFDDQFSVERPDGSNFTLKIRSTKLEDSAMYFCASSELAGSYEQYFGPGTRLTVT.

The chain has TRBV6-6 and TRBJ2-2, with TRBD1 matching over 9 bases. From germline, CDR1 is MNHNY and CDR2 SVGAGI (reference sequence). V lost 6 bases to trimming and J lost 11 bases; unmatched junction nucleotides: 4. CDR3 length: 12 amino acids. The CDR3 nucleotides are TGTGCCAGCAGCCACAGGGGGCAAGAGCTGTTTTTT. This codes for CASSHRGQELFF.

The V call is TRBV6-5, the J call TRBJ1-1, with 9 bases aligning to TRBD1. J lost 10 bases, V lost 2 bases, and 2 bases had no gene match. This CDR3 has 12 residues. Germline CDR1 MNHEY, CDR2 SVGAGI. In DNA, the CDR3 is TGTGCCAGCAGTTACGGACAGGGGAGAGCTTTCTTT. Amino acid sequence: CASSYGQGRAFF.

The V gene is TRBV4-3, the J gene TRBJ2-3, with 13 bases matching TRBD2. Germline V gives CDR1 LGHNA, CDR2 YSLEER. The J segment lost 4 bases and the V segment lost 0 bases, leaving 1 base of the junction unmatched. The CDR3 covers 16 residues. DNA for the CDR3: TGCGCCAGCAGCCAAGAGACTAGCGGGGGGTCAGATACGCAGTATTTT. Translating it yields CASSQETSGGSDTQYF.

The chain is built from TRBV12-3 or TRBV12-4 and TRBJ1-6; tentative D call: TRBD1 (5 bases). The germline V and J ends were trimmed by 10 bases and 7 bases, with 14 bases remaining between them. CDR3 length equals 13 residues. The DNA of the CDR3 is TGTGCCACCCAGGGAAGGAACAATTCACCCCTCCACTTT. Its protein is CATQGRNNSPLHF.

V gene TRBV5-8 combines with J gene TRBJ2-3; 8 positions match TRBD2. The V gene end was trimmed by 5 bases and the J gene end by 5 bases; junction bases not matched to a gene: 7. In germline, CDR1 is SGHTS, CDR2 YDEGEE. The CDR3 is 14 amino acids. CDR3: CASRLSGGGDTQYF. The CDR3 region has the DNA TGTGCCAGCAGGTTGAGCGGGGGAGGAGATACGCAGTATTTT.

CDR3 in DNA: TGTGCCAGTAGAGTGACAGGGTGGGGCAATCAGCCCCAGCATTTT. It translates to CASRVTGWGNQPQHF. This chain joins TRBV19 and TRBJ1-5; 7 bases line up with TRBD1. From germline, CDR1 is LNHDA and CDR2 SQIVND (reference sequence). The CDR3 consists of 15 residues. V gave up 6 bases and J gave up 2 bases; unmatched junction bases: 7.

Only a few counts were recorded for this clone. V and J are TRBV5-1 and TRBJ1-5; D ambiguous. Trimming took 2 bases from V and 5 from J, leaving 8 bases between them. The V gene's germline CDR1 is SGHRS and CDR2 YFSETQ. The CDR3 contains 13 residues. CDR3 sequence (DNA): TGCGCCAGCAGCTTCGAGGGAGATCAGCCCCAGCATTTT. As protein: CASSFEGDQPQHF.

V usage is TRBV2 and J usage is TRBJ1-1; TRBD1 matches 7 bases. V lost 4 bases to trimming and J lost 0 bases; unmatched junction nucleotides: 5. Germline assignment: CDR1 SNHLY and CDR2 FYNNEI. There are 15 residues in the CDR3. CDR3 protein: CASSGRGQMNTEAFF. For the CDR3, the DNA is TGTGCCAGCAGTGGCCGGGGACAGATGAACACTGAAGCTTTCTTT.

This clone has only a few counts. This chain uses TRBV19 with TRBJ1-2; D unclear. Trimming cost V 6 bases and J 3 bases, with 14 bases left between them. Germline V lookup: CDR1 LNHDA, CDR2 SQIVND (reference sequence). The CDR3 loop spans 14 amino acids. CDR3 nucleotide sequence: TGTGCCAGTAGCGACAAGATAAGGGACTATGGCTACACCTTC. It encodes CASSDKIRDYGYTF.

This clone was detected only a few times. The chain couples TRBV4-3 to TRBJ2-7; a weak D match, TRBD2 (5 bases). Between the trimmed V and J ends, which lost 0 bases and 3 bases, there was a span of 9 bases. This CDR3 comprises 14 residues. Germline V lookup: CDR1 LGHNA, CDR2 YSLEER. The CDR3 region has the DNA TGCGCCAGCAGCCAAGACTTTGGACTCTACGAGCAGTACTTC. This encodes CASSQDFGLYEQYF.

The rearrangement joins TRBV21-1 to TRBJ1-2. TRBV21-1 is a known pseudogene. The CDR3 is 10 amino acids. The CDR3 nucleotides read TGTGCCAGAACTAACTATGGCTACACCTTC. This translates into CARTNYGYTF.

The chain employs TRBV29-1 and TRBJ1-2; D remains unclear. Germline values: CDR1 SQVTM, CDR2 ANQGSEA. The CDR3 runs 16 residues. V lost 0 bases and J lost 4, with 18 bases in between. CDR3 region: CSVEDGRITGLYGYTF. The CDR3 region has the DNA TGCAGCGTTGAAGACGGGCGAATTACGGGCCTCTATGGCTACACCTTC.